This record concerns one TCR beta chain sequence. The data stem from a study of blood T cell repertoires in COVID-19. Study details: Collection of acute and convalescent COVID-19 samples took place in the United States, Italy and Spain.

In the authors' workflow: How many nucleated cells were present was estimated from reference gene primer amplification. Using immunoSEQ multiplex PCR, the repertoire was profiled, and TCRdb retains in-frame clones only, with some absent. The V and J calls and clone size come from that table; D and trimming were worked out from the DNA. The table includes approximately 240,000 clones, 70% to 90% detected once. The germline CDR1 and CDR2 sequences are ENHRY and SYGVKD. CDR3 length: 15 amino acids. V was clipped by 5 bases and J by 6 bases; unmatched bases: 8. Sequences were obtained from peripheral blood. This rearrangement joins TRBV10-3 to TRBJ1-5; 9 bases agree with TRBD1. The TCR was taken from a woman aged 40 to 50 who had recovered from COVID-19. The CDR3 here is CAISNTGGMGQPQHF. The CDR3 DNA reads as TGTGCCATCAGTAACACAGGGGGCATGGGTCAGCCCCAGCATTTT.